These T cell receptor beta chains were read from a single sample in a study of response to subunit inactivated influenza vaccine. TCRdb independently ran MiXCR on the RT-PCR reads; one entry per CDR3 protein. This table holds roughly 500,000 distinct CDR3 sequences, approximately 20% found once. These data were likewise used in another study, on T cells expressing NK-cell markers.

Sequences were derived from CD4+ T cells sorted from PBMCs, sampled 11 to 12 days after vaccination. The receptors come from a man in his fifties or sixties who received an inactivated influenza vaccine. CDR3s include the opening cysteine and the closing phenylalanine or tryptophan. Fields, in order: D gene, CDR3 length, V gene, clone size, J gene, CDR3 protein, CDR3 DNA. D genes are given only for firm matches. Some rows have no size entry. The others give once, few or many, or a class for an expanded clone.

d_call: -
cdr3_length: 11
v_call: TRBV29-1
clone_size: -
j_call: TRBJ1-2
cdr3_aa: CSAVVLYGYTF
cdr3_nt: TGCAGCGCAGTTGTACTCTATGGCTACACCTTC

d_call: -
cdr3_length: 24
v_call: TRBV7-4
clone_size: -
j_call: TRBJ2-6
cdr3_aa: CASSLVRFGQTDPTGDSGANVLTF
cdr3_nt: TGTGCCAGCAGCTTAGTTAGGTTTGGACAGACGGACCCGACGGGGGACTCTGGGGCCAACGTCCTGACTTTC

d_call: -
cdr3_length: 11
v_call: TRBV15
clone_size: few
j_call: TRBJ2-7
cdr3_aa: CATSRDREQYF
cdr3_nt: TGTGCCACCAGCAGAGACCGCGAGCAGTACTTC

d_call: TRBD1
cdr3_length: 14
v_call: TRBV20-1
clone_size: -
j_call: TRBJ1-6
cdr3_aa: CSAGQTRANSPLHF
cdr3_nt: TGCAGTGCGGGACAGACGCGAGCAAATTCACCCCTCCACTTT

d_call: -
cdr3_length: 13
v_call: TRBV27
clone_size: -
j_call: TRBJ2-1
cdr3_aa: CASTRGLYNEQFF
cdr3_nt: TGTGCCAGCACCCGGGGGTTATACAATGAGCAGTTCTTC

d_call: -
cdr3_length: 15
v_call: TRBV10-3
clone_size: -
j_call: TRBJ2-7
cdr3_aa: CAISSLSSGVYEQYF
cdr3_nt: TGTGCCATCAGTTCCCTTAGTTCAGGGGTCTACGAGCAGTACTTC

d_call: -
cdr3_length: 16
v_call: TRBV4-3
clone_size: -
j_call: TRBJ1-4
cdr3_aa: CASSLVGGMGNEKLFF
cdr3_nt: TGCGCCAGCAGCCTGGTGGGAGGGATGGGAAATGAAAAACTGTTTTTT

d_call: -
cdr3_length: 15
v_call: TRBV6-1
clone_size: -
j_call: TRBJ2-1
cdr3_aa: CASKQVGGRWNDQFF
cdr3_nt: TGTGCCAGCAAACAAGTGGGGGGGCGCTGGAATGATCAGTTCTTC

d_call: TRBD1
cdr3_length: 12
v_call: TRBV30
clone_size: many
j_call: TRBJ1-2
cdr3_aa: CAWGQGSGGYTF
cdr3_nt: TGTGCCTGGGGACAGGGGTCGGGAGGCTACACCTTC

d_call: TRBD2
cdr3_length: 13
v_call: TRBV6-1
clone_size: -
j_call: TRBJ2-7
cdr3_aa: CASSITSGHEQYF
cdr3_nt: TGTGCCAGCAGTATTACTAGCGGGCACGAGCAGTACTTC

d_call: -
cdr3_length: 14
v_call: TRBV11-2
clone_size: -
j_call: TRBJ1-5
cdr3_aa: CASSKDGPQWPQHF
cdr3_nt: TGTGCCAGCAGCAAGGACGGCCCACAGTGGCCCCAGCATTTT

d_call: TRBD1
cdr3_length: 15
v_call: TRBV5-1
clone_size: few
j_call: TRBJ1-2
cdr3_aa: CASSQGQGVNYGYTF
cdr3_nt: TGCGCCAGCAGCCAGGGACAGGGGGTGAACTATGGCTACACCTTC

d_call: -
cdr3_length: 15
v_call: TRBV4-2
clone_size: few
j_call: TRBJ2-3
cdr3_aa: CASSQGRTGTDTQYF
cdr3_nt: TGTGCCAGCAGCCAAGGCCGGACCGGCACAGATACGCAGTATTTT

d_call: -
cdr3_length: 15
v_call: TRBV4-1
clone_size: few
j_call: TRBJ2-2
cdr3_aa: CASSRSTGDTGELFF
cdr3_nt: TGCGCCAGCAGCCGTTCTACGGGGGACACCGGGGAGCTGTTTTTT

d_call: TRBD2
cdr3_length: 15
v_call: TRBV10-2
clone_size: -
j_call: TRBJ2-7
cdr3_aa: CASRIAGERSYEQYF
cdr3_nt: TGCGCCAGCAGGATAGCGGGGGAGCGCTCCTACGAGCAGTACTTC

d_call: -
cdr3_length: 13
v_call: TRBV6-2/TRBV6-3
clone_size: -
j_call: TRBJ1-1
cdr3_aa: CASSYSGLGGAFF
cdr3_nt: TGTGCCAGCAGTTACTCTGGCCTCGGAGGAGCTTTCTTT

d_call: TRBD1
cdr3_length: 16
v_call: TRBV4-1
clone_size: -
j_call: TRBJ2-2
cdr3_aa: CASSPGTGGNTGELFF
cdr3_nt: TGCGCCAGCAGCCCGGGGACAGGGGGCAACACCGGGGAGCTGTTTTTT

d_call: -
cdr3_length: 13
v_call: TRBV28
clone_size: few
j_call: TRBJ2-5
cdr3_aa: CASTLPGQETQYF
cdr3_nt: TGTGCCAGCACCCTGCCAGGACAAGAGACCCAGTACTTC

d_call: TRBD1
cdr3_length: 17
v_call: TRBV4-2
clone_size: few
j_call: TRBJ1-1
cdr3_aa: CASSTTGGFLVNTEAFF
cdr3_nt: TGTGCCAGCAGTACTACAGGGGGGTTTCTTGTGAACACTGAAGCTTTCTTT

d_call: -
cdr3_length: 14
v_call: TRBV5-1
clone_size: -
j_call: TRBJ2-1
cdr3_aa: CASSLSRSDNEQFF
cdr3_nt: TGCGCCAGCAGCTTGTCCAGGTCTGACAATGAGCAGTTCTTC

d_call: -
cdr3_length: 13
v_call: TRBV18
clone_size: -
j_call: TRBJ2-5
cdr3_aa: CASSPLFAETQYF
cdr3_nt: TGTGCCAGCTCACCCCTCTTTGCGGAGACCCAGTACTTC

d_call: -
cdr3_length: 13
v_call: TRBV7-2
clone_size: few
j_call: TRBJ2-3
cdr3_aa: CASSLGDGDTQYF
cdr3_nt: TGTGCCAGCAGCTTGGGGGATGGAGATACGCAGTATTTT

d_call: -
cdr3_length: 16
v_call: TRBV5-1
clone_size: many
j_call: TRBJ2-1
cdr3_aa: CASRSPSGQINNEQFF
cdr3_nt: TGCGCCAGCAGGTCCCCGTCTGGACAGATAAACAATGAGCAGTTCTTC